The 24 T cell receptor beta chains listed next were all sequenced from one sample in a study of shared clonotypes between healthy human individuals (dated by TCRdb to 2018 to 2021). Library preparation used the immunoSEQ multiplex PCR assay. The source is immuneACCESS, and TCRdb retained only in-frame sequences with V and J called. Part of the clones is not carried over; for the studies checked, unresolved V genes explain less than half of this, and the remainder is unexplained. Across this sample there are about 580,000 clones, with 98% seen only once. 0.3% to 0.35% of the sample comes from the top ten. For the CD8 naive samples, CD45RO-negative cells were positively selected for CCR7, yielding a CD45RA+CCR7+ population from which TemRA cells were excluded. Sequenced material: naive CD8+ T cells sorted from blood. The cell subset or site label of this sample denotes: CD45RA+CCR7+. The origin of the receptors is a man in his thirties or forties in good health.

The chain couples TRBV4-3 to TRBJ1-3; D is unresolved. This CDR3 has 15 amino acids. Germline CDR1 and CDR2: LGHNA and YSLEER. Trimming removed 0 bases from V and 2 bases from J, with 8 bases in between. CDR3 loop: CASSQDLTTGNTIYF. In DNA form, the CDR3 reads TGCGCCAGCAGCCAAGATTTAACAACTGGAAACACCATATATTTT.

The rearrangement uses TRBV7-8 and TRBJ2-3, with D unresolved. The CDR3 is made up of 15 amino acids. Trimming removed 2 bases at V and 2 bases at J, with 11 bases between. The germline V gene encodes CDR1 SGHVS and CDR2 FQNEAQ. CDR3 sequence (DNA): TGTGCCAGCAGCTTATTGCCTAGAAACACAGATACGCAGTATTTT. This gives the protein CASSLLPRNTDTQYF.

The chain uses TRBV4-1 and TRBJ2-7, with D possibly TRBD2 on 6 matching bases. The germline V and J ends were trimmed by 2 bases and 5 bases, with 19 bases remaining between them. This CDR3 has 16 residues. Germline CDR1 is MGHRA and CDR2 is YSYEKL. CDR3 coding DNA: TGCGCCAGCAGCCAAAGTCCAGCGGGTTTGGGGAACGAGCAGTACTTC. It codes for CASSQSPAGLGNEQYF.

V is TRBV28 and J is TRBJ1-5, with no clear D. The CDR3 consists of 15 residues. V was cut by 3 bases and J by 0 bases, with 9 bases left in between. CDR1 and CDR2 from the germline V gene are MDHEN and SYDVKM. CDR3 DNA: TGTGCCAGCAGTTTGTATCGCTATAGCAATCAGCCCCAGCATTTT. This sequence encodes CASSLYRYSNQPQHF.

The V gene is TRBV30, the J gene TRBJ2-7, with TRBD2 identical over 13 bases. V lost 5 bases, J lost 1 base, and 8 bases stayed unmatched. The CDR3 spans 16 residues. Germline V gene sequence: CDR1 GTSNPN, CDR2 SVGIG (reference sequence). CDR3: CAWGTGLAGLSYEQYF. The CDR3 region has the DNA TGTGCCTGGGGAACGGGACTAGCGGGGCTGTCCTACGAGCAGTACTTC.

V is TRBV29-1 and J is TRBJ2-7; D uncertain. V dropped 3 bases and J dropped 5 bases, with 14 bases sitting between them. This CDR3 has 13 amino acids. Germline CDR1 is SQVTM and CDR2 is ANQGSEA. Here the CDR3 DNA reads TGCAGCGTTGAGGCTGAGGAGAATGACGAGCAGTACTTC. It codes for CSVEAEENDEQYF.

The chain recombines TRBV4-1 with TRBJ2-1, with 8 bases that match TRBD2. The CDR3 extends over 14 amino acids. The V and J ends lost 0 bases and 8 bases, in that order; junction bases with no gene match: 3. Germline values: CDR1 MGHRA, CDR2 YSYEKL. The CDR3 DNA is TGCGCCAGCAGCCAAGATTCCGGGAGGGATGAGCAGTTCTTC. Translating it yields CASSQDSGRDEQFF.

V is TRBV5-1 and J is TRBJ2-3, with D perhaps matching TRBD2 (6 bases). The germline CDR1 and CDR2 sequences are SGHRS and YFSETQ. This CDR3 has 15 residues. V lost 6 bases and J 0 bases, leaving 14 bases between the germline ends. The CDR3 loop reads CASISGDTSTDTQYF. CDR3 in DNA: TGCGCCAGCATTTCGGGAGACACTAGCACAGATACGCAGTATTTT.

The gene calls are TRBV11-2 and TRBJ2-7; TRBD1 is a possible D gene (6 bases). Germline V gene sequence: CDR1 SGHAT, CDR2 FQNNGV. CDR3 length: 14 amino acids. The ends were cut back, 4 bases at V and 2 bases at J, with 12 bases in the middle. CDR3 loop: CASSSMGAAYEQYF. CDR3 in DNA: TGTGCCAGCAGCTCCATGGGGGCAGCCTACGAGCAGTACTTC.

The J gene is TRBJ2-7, the V gene TRBV10-1, with TRBD2 matching 7 bases. V lost 4 bases and J lost 0; bases outside the gene matches: 6. The CDR3 length is 15 residues. Germline CDR1 and CDR2: WNHNN and SYGVQD (reference sequence). The CDR3 nucleotides are TGCGCCAGCAGTGTGGAGCGGGATTCCTCCTACGAGCAGTACTTC. Amino acids: CASSVERDSSYEQYF.

The chain uses TRBV5-5 and TRBJ2-5; TRBD1 aligns across 8 bases. The CDR3 runs 14 residues. The J segment lost 1 base and the V segment lost 4 bases, leaving 3 bases of the junction unmatched. In germline, CDR1 is SGHKS, CDR2 YYEKEE (reference sequence). CDR3 region: CASSEQGVQETQYF. CDR3 in DNA: TGTGCCAGCAGCGAACAGGGGGTCCAAGAGACCCAGTACTTC.

The V and J genes are TRBV4-1 and TRBJ1-5; 9 positions agree with TRBD1. Germline CDR1 is MGHRA and CDR2 is YSYEKL. The trim removed 0 bases at V and 4 bases at J, leaving 10 bases unmatched. This CDR3 contains 18 residues. The DNA for the CDR3 is TGCGCCAGCAGCCAAGACTGGGTGGGACAGGGCCTTAATCAGCCCCAGCATTTT. This sequence encodes CASSQDWVGQGLNQPQHF.

The J gene is TRBJ2-1, the V gene TRBV7-9, with D perhaps matching TRBD2 (5 bases). Germline-derived CDR1 and CDR2 are SEHNR and FQNEAQ (reference sequence). There are 15 residues in the CDR3. V lost 5 bases to trimming and J lost 7 bases, with 18 bases between them. DNA for the CDR3: TGTGCCAGCAGCCCGCCGGGGAGCGGAGATAATGAGCAGTTCTTC. This sequence encodes CASSPPGSGDNEQFF.

The gene calls are TRBV6-5 and TRBJ2-3, with 7 bases matching TRBD2. With 8 bases clipped from V and 0 bases from J, the junction kept 2 bases outside the gene matches. Germline V lookup: CDR1 MNHEY, CDR2 SVGAGI. The CDR3 sequence is 13 residues long. The CDR3 DNA follows: TGTGCCAGCGAGGGAGGGAGCACAGATACGCAGTATTTT. This encodes CASEGGSTDTQYF.

The chain uses TRBV30 and TRBJ2-7, with a weak D call TRBD1 (7 bases). This CDR3 is 13 amino acids long. Trimming cost V 6 bases and J 0 bases, with 12 bases left between them. The V gene's germline CDR1 is GTSNPN and CDR2 SVGIG (reference sequence). DNA for the CDR3: TGTGCCTGCAGACAGGGACTCTCCTACGAGCAGTACTTC. It codes for CACRQGLSYEQYF.

This chain connects TRBV9 to TRBJ2-6; D not resolved. Germline V lookup: CDR1 SGDLS, CDR2 YYNGEE. The CDR3 is 18 amino acids. Trimming took off 3 bases at V and 0 bases at J, with 16 bases between the two ends. CDR3 nucleotide sequence: TGTGCCAGCAGCGCCGACAACTACCACATCTCTGGGGCCAACGTCCTGACTTTC. Encoded protein: CASSADNYHISGANVLTF.

The chain recombines TRBV30 with TRBJ1-5; D uncertain. Per germline, CDR1 GTSNPN and CDR2 SVGIG (reference sequence). This CDR3 spans 13 amino acids. Between the trimmed V and J ends, which lost 7 bases and 0 bases, there was a span of 10 bases. CDR3 nucleotides: TGTGCCTTTGGGGTTTATAGCAATCAGCCCCAGCATTTT. Protein sequence: CAFGVYSNQPQHF. Using reference TRBV30 and TRBJ1-5 for the parts outside the CDR3, the full variable domain is SQTIHQWPATLVQPVGSPLSLECTVEGTSNPNLYWYRQAAGRGLQLLFYSVGIGQISSEVPQNLSASRPQDRQFILSSKKLLLSDSGFYLCAFGVYSNQPQHFGDGTRLSIL.

The chain has TRBV7-9 and TRBJ1-1; 7 bases agree with TRBD1. This CDR3 is 14 amino acids long. Germline loops: CDR1 SEHNR, CDR2 FQNEAQ (reference sequence). With V trimmed by 9 bases and J by 1 base, 8 bases remained unmatched. This CDR3 is CASRGTVPNTEAFF. The DNA of the CDR3 is TGTGCCAGTCGGGGGACAGTCCCGAACACTGAAGCTTTCTTT. The variable domain in full, with the rest retrieved from reference TRBV7-9 and TRBJ1-1, is DTGVSQNPRHKITKRGQNVTFRCDPISEHNRLYWYRQTLGQGPEFLTYFQNEAQLEKSRLLSDRFSAERPKGSFSTLEIQRTEQGDSAMYLCASRGTVPNTEAFFGQGTRLTVV.

This chain joins TRBV14 and TRBJ1-1; 7 bases are shared with TRBD1. The V and J ends lost 1 base and 3 bases, in that order; junction bases with no gene match: 5. CDR1 is SGHDN, CDR2 FVKESK, per germline. This CDR3 region has 15 residues. The DNA for the CDR3 is TGTGCCAGCAGCCAAGTGGCCGGGACAGACACTGAAGCTTTCTTT. Amino acids: CASSQVAGTDTEAFF.

This chain joins TRBV6-1 and TRBJ2-2, with D unclear. V was trimmed by 7 bases and J by 5 bases, leaving 11 bases between them. The germline V gene encodes CDR1 MNHNS and CDR2 SASEGT. The CDR3 totals 13 residues. The CDR3 DNA reads as TGTGCCAGCAAAGGCCGATCAACCGGGGAGCTGTTTTTT. Amino acid sequence: CASKGRSTGELFF.

The genes are TRBV7-9 and TRBJ2-7, with TRBD1 matching over 7 bases. The CDR3 is 15 residues long. Trimming cost V 2 bases and J 2 bases; bases outside gene matches: 6. Germline-derived CDR1 and CDR2 are SEHNR and FQNEAQ (reference sequence). This chain's CDR3 is CASSLKRQGTYEQYF. The DNA of the CDR3 is TGTGCCAGCAGCTTAAAAAGACAGGGAACCTACGAGCAGTACTTC. The entire variable domain, with the rest obtained from reference TRBV7-9 and TRBJ2-7, is as follows: DTGVSQNPRHKITKRGQNVTFRCDPISEHNRLYWYRQTLGQGPEFLTYFQNEAQLEKSRLLSDRFSAERPKGSFSTLEIQRTEQGDSAMYLCASSLKRQGTYEQYFGPGTRLTVT.

The chain combines TRBV19 with TRBJ1-5; D not certain. In germline, CDR1 is LNHDA, CDR2 SQIVND (reference sequence). V lost 3 bases and J lost 0, with 12 bases in between. There are 16 residues in the CDR3. Written as DNA, the CDR3 is TGTGCCAGTAGTATTACGCACAGCGTTAGCAATCAGCCCCAGCATTTT. This sequence encodes CASSITHSVSNQPQHF.

This chain connects TRBV10-3 to TRBJ2-1; D is possibly TRBD1 or TRBD2 (5 bases each). CDR3 size: 16 residues. The V gene lost 0 bases and the J gene lost 5 bases, with 14 bases spanning the gap. From germline, CDR1 is ENHRY and CDR2 SYGVKD. The chain's CDR3 is CAISESTGPPNNEQFF. As DNA, the CDR3 is TGTGCCATCAGTGAGTCGACGGGACCCCCTAACAATGAGCAGTTCTTC.

This chain links TRBV6-4 with TRBJ2-1; 11 bases are a match to TRBD2. Trimming took 2 bases from V and 0 from J; bases not matched to a gene: 9. The germline V gene has CDR1 MRHNA and CDR2 SNTAGT. This CDR3 is built from 19 residues. CDR3 bases: TGTGCCAGCAGTGACCAGCTGGGACTAGCGGCGAGCTCCTACAATGAGCAGTTCTTC. This encodes CASSDQLGLAASSYNEQFF.